A single T cell receptor beta chain is shown here with its context. What it binds is not known. This PCR relied on a set of 60 Vbeta primers and 13 Jbeta primers. In the authors' methods: The authors later counted 65 million to 80 million unique TCR beta chains, roughly 10 million of them shared. This table comes from immunoSEQ multiplex PCR, and its TCRdb copy is limited to in-frame clones, with some not included. That table furnishes V, J and clone size, whereas the DNA furnished D and trimming. This sample yields roughly 200,000 clones, of which 80% to 90% are seen a single time; over 1.5% belongs to the top ten. These data originate in a study of cytomegalovirus exposure and HLA in healthy donors. Study-wide findings and caveats: Later examination showed HLA-associated TCR beta chains had greater clonal expansion than equally common others.

Germline CDR1 reads SGHDN; CDR2 reads FVKESK. CDR3 length: 15 residues. Trimming took 0 bases from V and 7 from J, leaving 13 bases between them. The clonotype was recovered from a man in his forties in good health and CMV-seropositive. The sequencing sample was made of PBMCs. The rearrangement joins TRBV14 to TRBJ2-1; D uncertain. The CDR3 reads CASSQDFQVGNEQFF. The CDR3, as DNA: TGTGCCAGCAGCCAAGATTTCCAGGTTGGGAATGAGCAGTTCTTC. The full variable domain, rest sourced from reference TRBV14 and TRBJ2-1, is EAGVTQFPSHSVIEKGQTVTLRCDPISGHDNLYWYRRVMGKEIKFLLHFVKESKQDESGMPNNRFLAERTGGTYSTLKVQPAELEDSGVYFCASSQDFQVGNEQFFGPGTRLTVL.